This entry lists 28 T cell receptor beta chains sequenced from one sample in a study of T-cell memory formation after mild COVID-19. TCRdb used MiXCR to reprocess the 5' RACE reads, holding one entry per CDR3 protein. The sample yields 470,000 or so distinct CDR3 sequences, 15% to 20% seen once. The sample taken for sequencing was PBMCs or a T cell subset sorted from them (not recorded which). The receptors shown here come from an adult woman who had mild COVID-19 (a few samples of this study predate the infection). Cell type and time point are not known.

This clonotype was observed at least ten times. The chain joins TRBV5-1 to TRBJ2-1; 12 bases align to TRBD2. The CDR3 length is 18 residues. Losses at the gene ends were 2 bases for V and 7 bases for J; bases not matched to a gene: 13. CDR1 and CDR2 (germline): SGHRS, YFSETQ. CDR3 DNA: TGCGCCAGCAGCTTACTAGCGGGGGGTCTCGGTGACTGGAATGAGCAGTTCTTC. Encoded protein: CASSLLAGGLGDWNEQFF.

This clonotype was observed a handful of times. The chain links TRBV20-1 to TRBJ2-7; 9 positions match TRBD2. This CDR3 contains 16 residues. J gave up 4 bases and V 0 bases, and 10 bases lay outside the gene matches. Germline V gene data show CDR1 as DFQATT and CDR2 as SNEGSKA (reference sequence). In nucleotides, the CDR3 is TGCAGTGCTAGAGATTGGAGCGGGGGGAACCCTTACGAGCAGTACTTC. Translation gives CSARDWSGGNPYEQYF.

The rearrangement joins TRBV12-3 or TRBV12-4 to TRBJ2-6, with D perhaps given as TRBD1 or TRBD2 (5 bases each). This CDR3 comprises 17 residues. Trimming removed 6 bases from V and 0 bases from J, with 15 bases in between. CDR3 nucleotides: TGTGCCAGCAGCCCCTTTGGGGGAGTCTCTGGGGCCAACGTCCTGACTTTC. This sequence encodes CASSPFGGVSGANVLTF.

The rearrangement links TRBV24-1 to TRBJ2-1, with D perhaps matching TRBD1 or TRBD2 (5 bases each). CDR1 is KGHDR, CDR2 SFDVKD, per germline. The V and J ends lost 4 bases and 3 bases respectively, with 12 bases between them. This CDR3 has 15 residues. CDR3: CATSDPSGGYNEQFF. Written as DNA, the CDR3 is TGTGCCACCAGTGACCCCTCTGGGGGCTACAATGAGCAGTTCTTC.

This clonotype has a handful of counts. The CDR3 region is CASSPMRSAEQYF. CDR3 DNA sequence: TGTGCCAGCAGCCCGATGAGGTCTGCCGAGCAGTACTTC. V is TRBV7-6 and J is TRBJ2-7; D unresolved. V dropped 5 bases and J dropped 6 bases, with 14 bases sitting between them. Germline CDR1 and CDR2: SGHVS and FNYEAQ. This CDR3 contains 13 residues.

The V call is TRBV6-1, the J call TRBJ1-5; no reliable D call. Per germline, CDR1 MNHNS and CDR2 SASEGT. The length of the CDR3 is 16 residues. With 0 bases removed from V and 3 bases from J, the gap between germline ends came to 12 bases. In nucleotides, the CDR3 is TGTGCCAGCAGTGAAGCGGGGAGACACCTCAATCAGCCCCAGCATTTT. This codes for CASSEAGRHLNQPQHF.

A few counts support this clonotype. V gene TRBV6-2 or TRBV6-3 combines with J gene TRBJ2-5; 8 bases line up with TRBD2. The trim removed 4 bases at V and 5 bases at J, leaving 9 bases unmatched. The CDR3 is 15 amino acids. Germline V gives CDR1 MNHEY, CDR2 SVGEGT. The CDR3 here is CASSLKGLVGETQYF. The CDR3 coding sequence is TGTGCCAGCAGTTTAAAGGGACTAGTCGGCGAGACCCAGTACTTC.

This clonotype occurred a few times. The rearrangement joins TRBV12-3 or TRBV12-4 to TRBJ2-3, with D tentatively TRBD1 (5 bases). Trimming took off 2 bases at V and 3 bases at J, with 12 bases between the two ends. The CDR3 sequence is 15 residues long. The CDR3 sequence: CASSLPWGATDTQYF. Written as DNA, the CDR3 is TGTGCCAGCAGTTTACCGTGGGGCGCGACAGATACGCAGTATTTT.

The rearrangement joins TRBV5-1 to TRBJ2-5; 7 nucleotides match TRBD2. Trimming took 4 bases from V and 2 from J; bases not matched to a gene: 14. Germline CDR1 reads SGHRS; CDR2 reads YFSETQ. This CDR3 comprises 17 residues. The CDR3 coding sequence is TGCGCCAGCAGCCCCGGGGTGGCTAGCGGTGGGCAAGAGACCCAGTACTTC. Translation gives CASSPGVASGGQETQYF.

This clonotype appeared a few times. The rearrangement joins TRBV13 to TRBJ1-4; D gene unclear. The V gene's germline CDR1 is PRHDT and CDR2 FYEKMQ (reference sequence). Trimming shortened V by 10 bases and J by 5 bases, and 14 bases separated the two germline ends. The CDR3 runs 13 residues. The CDR3 bases are TGTGCCACCTTCGGGGTACCCAATGAAAAACTGTTTTTT. Residues: CATFGVPNEKLFF.

The chain recombines TRBV6-5 with TRBJ2-7, with 9 bases identical to TRBD1. The CDR3 has 16 residues. With V trimmed by 0 bases and J by 3 bases, 6 bases remained unmatched. From germline, CDR1 is MNHEY and CDR2 SVGAGI. Written as DNA, the CDR3 is TGTGCCAGCAGTTACTCGGATCCGGGACAGGGCTACGAGCAGTACTTC. It codes for CASSYSDPGQGYEQYF.

V usage is TRBV9 and J usage is TRBJ2-2; tentative D call: TRBD1 (5 bases). Germline V lookup: CDR1 SGDLS, CDR2 YYNGEE. The ends were cut back, 3 bases at V and 4 bases at J, with 13 bases in the middle. CDR3 length: 15 amino acids. The CDR3: CASSGDDRTTGELFF. The CDR3 DNA reads as TGTGCCAGCAGCGGTGACGACAGAACCACCGGGGAGCTGTTTTTT.

This chain links TRBV9 with TRBJ2-1, with 14 bases that match TRBD2. The germline V gene has CDR1 SGDLS and CDR2 YYNGEE. V shed 3 bases and J 6 bases; nucleotides not matched to a gene: 5. CDR3 length: 16 amino acids. As DNA, the CDR3 is TGTGCCAGCAGCGCCTTGGGACTAGCGGGAGTCAATGAGCAGTTCTTC. It yields the protein CASSALGLAGVNEQFF.

This clonotype occurred a few times. The V and J genes are TRBV7-2 and TRBJ2-1; a possible D gene is TRBD1 (5 bases). The length of the CDR3 is 17 residues. V lost 7 bases, J lost 2 bases, and 21 bases lay in between. The germline V gene encodes CDR1 SGHTA and CDR2 FQGNSA. CDR3 in amino acids: CASNRRPGLGPYNEQFF. DNA of the CDR3: TGTGCCAGCAATCGACGCCCAGGGTTGGGGCCCTACAATGAGCAGTTCTTC.

This sequence joins TRBV20-1 and TRBJ2-2; 7 bases align to TRBD1. Germline V lookup: CDR1 DFQATT, CDR2 SNEGSKA (reference sequence). J lost 0 bases, V lost 5 bases, and 6 bases had no gene match. This CDR3 contains 15 residues. The CDR3 DNA sequence: TGCAGTGCTCTCCGGGACAGCGCGAACACCGGGGAGCTGTTTTTT. Its translation is CSALRDSANTGELFF.

This clonotype was counted at least ten times. V and J are TRBV5-6 and TRBJ2-5; TRBD1 matches 7 bases. Germline V gene lookup returns CDR1 SGHDT and CDR2 YYEEEE. The CDR3 has 14 residues. The junction had 5 bases not matched to a gene; V was cut back by 4 bases and J by 2 bases. CDR3 in amino acids: CASSLRGQQETQYF. As DNA, the CDR3 is TGTGCCAGCAGCCTCCGGGGACAGCAAGAGACCCAGTACTTC.

The chain links TRBV24-1 to TRBJ1-2; D possibly corresponds to TRBD1 (5 bases). V was trimmed by 9 bases and J by 4 bases, leaving 17 bases between them. CDR3 length: 14 residues. Germline V gene sequence: CDR1 KGHDR, CDR2 SFDVKD. The CDR3 region has the DNA TGTGCCACCTCTCCAGGGCCCTCGGGCTATGGCTACACCTTC. Residues: CATSPGPSGYGYTF.

The rearrangement links TRBV9 to TRBJ1-6, with D uncertain. Germline lookup yields CDR1 SGDLS and CDR2 YYNGEE. Trimming stripped 0 bases from V and 3 bases from J, with 10 bases between. This CDR3 has 16 residues. Here the CDR3 reads CASSVESDVYNSPLHF. The CDR3 bases are TGTGCCAGCAGCGTAGAGTCTGACGTCTATAATTCACCCCTCCACTTT.

The genes are TRBV20-1 and TRBJ2-6; no reliable D call. The CDR3 spans 13 residues. Germline values: CDR1 DFQATT, CDR2 SNEGSKA (reference sequence). Between the trimmed V and J ends, which lost 3 bases and 1 base, there was a span of 4 bases. As DNA, the CDR3 is TGCAGTGCTAGTGAGTCTGGGGCCAACGTCCTGACTTTC. It yields the protein CSASESGANVLTF.

The chain couples TRBV20-1 to TRBJ2-1; 7 bases fit TRBD2. The CDR3 is made up of 14 amino acids. The J segment lost 7 bases and the V segment lost 5 bases, leaving 11 bases of the junction unmatched. Germline assignment: CDR1 DFQATT and CDR2 SNEGSKA (reference sequence). CDR3 residues: CSACGSWFRNEQFF. The DNA of the CDR3 is TGCAGTGCTTGCGGGAGCTGGTTTAGGAATGAGCAGTTCTTC.

This clonotype was observed at least ten times. The chain has TRBV7-2 and TRBJ1-2, with D unclear. This CDR3 has 11 residues. Germline lookup yields CDR1 SGHTA and CDR2 FQGNSA. The ends were cut back, 4 bases at V and 6 bases at J, with 6 bases in the middle. Written as DNA, the CDR3 is TGTGCCAGCAGCTACACACATGGCTACACCTTC. It encodes CASSYTHGYTF.

The V gene is TRBV18, the J gene TRBJ2-5, with D possibly being TRBD2 (6 bases). Germline CDR1 KGHSH, CDR2 LQKENI. V was shortened by 5 bases and J by 8 bases, with 15 bases between the two germline ends. CDR3 length equals 13 residues. CDR3 sequence: CASSGTAGRTQYF. CDR3 coding DNA: TGTGCCAGCTCAGGGACTGCCGGAAGAACCCAGTACTTC.

This clonotype was seen a few times. The V call is TRBV4-1, the J call TRBJ1-2, with D maybe TRBD1 (5 bases). V was trimmed by 4 bases and J by 1 base, leaving 16 bases between them. This CDR3 is built from 16 residues. The germline V gene has CDR1 MGHRA and CDR2 YSYEKL. The CDR3: CASSPLGVANNYGYTF. CDR3 DNA sequence: TGCGCCAGCAGCCCCCTAGGGGTAGCTAATAACTATGGCTACACCTTC.

This chain joins TRBV29-1 and TRBJ2-3; TRBD1 is a possible D gene (8 bases). V lost 5 bases, J lost 1 base, and 16 bases lay in between. There are 15 residues in the CDR3. CDR1 is SQVTM, CDR2 ANQGSEA, per germline. The CDR3 nucleotides are TGCAGCGTTCGGTGGGGGGGACAGGGCACAGATACGCAGTATTTT. Translation: CSVRWGGQGTDTQYF.

This clonotype has a handful of counts. CDR3 residues: CASSSKIHRVATGELFF. In nucleotides, the CDR3 is TGTGCCAGCAGCTCGAAAATACACAGGGTCGCCACCGGGGAGCTGTTTTTT. This sequence joins TRBV5-5 and TRBJ2-2; D might be TRBD1 (6 bases). This CDR3 is built from 17 residues. Germline lookup yields CDR1 SGHKS and CDR2 YYEKEE (reference sequence). The germline V and J ends were trimmed by 3 bases and 4 bases, with 19 bases remaining between them.

V gene TRBV13 combines with J gene TRBJ1-1, with TRBD1 as a possible D gene (5 bases). CDR1 and CDR2 from the germline V gene are PRHDT and FYEKMQ (reference sequence). The CDR3 sequence is 15 residues long. Between the trimmed V and J ends, which lost 0 bases and 4 bases, there was a span of 12 bases. This CDR3 is CASSLGQGLGTEAFF. In DNA form, the CDR3 reads TGTGCCAGCAGCTTAGGGCAGGGCCTCGGCACTGAAGCTTTCTTT.

V gene TRBV7-2 combines with J gene TRBJ1-2; D remains unclear. The V end lost 2 bases, the J end lost 4 bases, and 8 bases lay between the germline ends. The CDR3 runs to 13 residues. Germline V CDR1 and CDR2: SGHTA, FQGNSA. CDR3 nucleotides: TGTGCCAGCAGCTTACTCGGGTTCTATGGCTACACCTTC. Protein sequence: CASSLLGFYGYTF.

The table lists this clonotype with a few counts. The chain has TRBV12-3 or TRBV12-4 and TRBJ2-7, with D perhaps given as TRBD1 or TRBD2 (5 bases each). V lost 5 bases, J lost 3 bases, and 14 bases lay in between. The CDR3 sequence is 14 residues long. The DNA of the CDR3 is TGTGCCAGCAGTCCCCACCGGGACGTCTACGAGCAGTACTTC. It is translated as CASSPHRDVYEQYF.